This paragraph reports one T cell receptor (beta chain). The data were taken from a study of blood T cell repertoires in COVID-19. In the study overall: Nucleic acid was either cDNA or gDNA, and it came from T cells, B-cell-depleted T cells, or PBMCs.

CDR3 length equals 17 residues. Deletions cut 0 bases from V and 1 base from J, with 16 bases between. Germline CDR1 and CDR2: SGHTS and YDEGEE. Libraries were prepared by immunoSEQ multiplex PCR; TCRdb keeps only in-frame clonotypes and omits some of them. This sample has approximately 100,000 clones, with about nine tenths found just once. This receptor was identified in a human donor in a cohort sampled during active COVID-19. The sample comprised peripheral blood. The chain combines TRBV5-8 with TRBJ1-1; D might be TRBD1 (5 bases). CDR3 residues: CASSLGAGVAKNTEAFF. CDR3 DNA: TGTGCCAGCAGCTTGGGGGCGGGGGTGGCGAAGAACACTGAAGCTTTCTTT.